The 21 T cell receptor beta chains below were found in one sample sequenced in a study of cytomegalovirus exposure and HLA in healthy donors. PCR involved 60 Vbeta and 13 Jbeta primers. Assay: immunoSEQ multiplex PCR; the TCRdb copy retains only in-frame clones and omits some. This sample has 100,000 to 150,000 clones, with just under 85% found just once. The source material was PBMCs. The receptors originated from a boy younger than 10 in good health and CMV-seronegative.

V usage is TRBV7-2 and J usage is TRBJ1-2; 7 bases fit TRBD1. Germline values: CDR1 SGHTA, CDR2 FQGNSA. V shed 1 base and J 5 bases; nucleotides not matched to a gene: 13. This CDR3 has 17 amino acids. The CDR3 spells CASSLGRTGATGYGYTF. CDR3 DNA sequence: TGTGCCAGCAGCTTAGGGCGAACAGGGGCAACGGGGTATGGCTACACCTTC.

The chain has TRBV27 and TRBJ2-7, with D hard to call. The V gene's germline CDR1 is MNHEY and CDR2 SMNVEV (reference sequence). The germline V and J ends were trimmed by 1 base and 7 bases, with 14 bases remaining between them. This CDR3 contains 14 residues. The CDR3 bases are TGTGCCAGCAGTTTATTACCGCCGCCTTCGGAGCAGTACGTC. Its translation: CASSLLPPPSEQYV.

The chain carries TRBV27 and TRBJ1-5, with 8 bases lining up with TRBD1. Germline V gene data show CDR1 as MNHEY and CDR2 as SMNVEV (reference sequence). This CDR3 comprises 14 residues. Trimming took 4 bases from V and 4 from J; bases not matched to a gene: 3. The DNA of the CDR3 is TGTGCCAGCAGTTGGCAGGGGGCGAATCAGCCCCAGCATTTT. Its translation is CASSWQGANQPQHF.

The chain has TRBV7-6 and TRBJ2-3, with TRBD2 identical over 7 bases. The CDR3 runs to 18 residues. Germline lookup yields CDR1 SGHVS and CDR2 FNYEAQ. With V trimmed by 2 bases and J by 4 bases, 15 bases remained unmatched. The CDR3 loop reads CASSLRSQGGRGPDTQYF. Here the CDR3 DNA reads TGTGCCAGCAGCTTAAGGTCCCAGGGAGGGAGGGGTCCAGATACGCAGTATTTT. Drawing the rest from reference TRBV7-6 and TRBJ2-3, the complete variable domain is GAGVSQSPRYKVTKRGQDVALRCDPISGHVSLYWYRQALGQGPEFLTYFNYEAQQDKSGLPNDRFSAERPEGSISTLTIQRTEQRDSAMYRCASSLRSQGGRGPDTQYFGPGTRLTVL.

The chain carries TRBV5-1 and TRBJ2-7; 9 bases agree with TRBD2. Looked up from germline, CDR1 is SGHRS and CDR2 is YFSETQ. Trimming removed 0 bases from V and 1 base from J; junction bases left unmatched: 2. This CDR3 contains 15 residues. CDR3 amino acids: CASSLGLAGSYEQYV. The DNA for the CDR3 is TGCGCCAGCAGCTTGGGGCTAGCGGGATCCTACGAGCAGTACGTC.

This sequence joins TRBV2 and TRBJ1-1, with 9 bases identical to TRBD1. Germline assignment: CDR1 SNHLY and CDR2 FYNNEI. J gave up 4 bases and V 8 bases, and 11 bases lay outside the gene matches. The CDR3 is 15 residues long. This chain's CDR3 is CASLGQGKWSTEAFF. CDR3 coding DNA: TGTGCCAGCCTTGGACAGGGGAAATGGAGCACTGAAGCTTTCTTT.

As DNA, the CDR3 is TGTGCCAGCAACCCAGAAAGCGGGGGCCGCAACTCTGGGGCCAACGTCCTGACTTTC. Its translation is CASNPESGGRNSGANVLTF. This chain connects TRBV2 to TRBJ2-6, with 8 bases that match TRBD2. J gave up 0 bases and V 7 bases, and 14 bases lay outside the gene matches. This CDR3 region has 19 residues. CDR1 SNHLY and CDR2 FYNNEI come from the germline V gene.

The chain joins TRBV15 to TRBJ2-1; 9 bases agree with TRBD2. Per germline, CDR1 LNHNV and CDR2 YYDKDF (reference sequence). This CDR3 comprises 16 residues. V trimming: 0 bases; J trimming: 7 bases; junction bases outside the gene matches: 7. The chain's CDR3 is CATSRDGRGRGNEQFF. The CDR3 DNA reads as TGTGCCACCAGCAGAGACGGCCGCGGGAGGGGGAATGAGCAGTTCTTC.

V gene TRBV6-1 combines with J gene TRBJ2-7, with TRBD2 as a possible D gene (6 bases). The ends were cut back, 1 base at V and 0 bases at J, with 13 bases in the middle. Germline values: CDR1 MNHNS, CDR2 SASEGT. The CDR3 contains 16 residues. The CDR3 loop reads CASSEEGTQSSYEQYV. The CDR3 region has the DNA TGTGCCAGCAGTGAAGAGGGGACTCAGAGCTCCTACGAGCAGTACGTC.

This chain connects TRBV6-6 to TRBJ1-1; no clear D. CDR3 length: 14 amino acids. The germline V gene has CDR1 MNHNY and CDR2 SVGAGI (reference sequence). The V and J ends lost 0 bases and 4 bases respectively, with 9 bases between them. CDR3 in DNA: TGTGCCAGCAGTTACTCGGGCAGTAGCACTGAAGCTTTCTTT. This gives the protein CASSYSGSSTEAFF.

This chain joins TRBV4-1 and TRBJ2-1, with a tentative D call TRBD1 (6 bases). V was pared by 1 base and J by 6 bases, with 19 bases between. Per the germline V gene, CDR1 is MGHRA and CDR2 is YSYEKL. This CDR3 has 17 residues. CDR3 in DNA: TGCGCCAGCAGCCAAGGGAAACTCCTTTCAGGGGCCAATGAGCAGTTCTTC. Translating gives CASSQGKLLSGANEQFF.

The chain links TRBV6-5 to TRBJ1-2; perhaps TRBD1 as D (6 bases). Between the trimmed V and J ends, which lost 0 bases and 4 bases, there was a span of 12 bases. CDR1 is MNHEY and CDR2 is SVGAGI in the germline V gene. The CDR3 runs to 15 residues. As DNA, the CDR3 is TGTGCCAGCAGTTACTCTCCAGGGGAGGGCTATGGCTACACCTTC. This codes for CASSYSPGEGYGYTF.

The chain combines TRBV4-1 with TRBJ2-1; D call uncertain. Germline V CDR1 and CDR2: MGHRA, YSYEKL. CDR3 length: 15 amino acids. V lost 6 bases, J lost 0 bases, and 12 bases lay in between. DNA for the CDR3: TGCGCCAGCAGAGGTACTACGAGCTCCTACAATGAGCAGTTCTTC. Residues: CASRGTTSSYNEQFF.

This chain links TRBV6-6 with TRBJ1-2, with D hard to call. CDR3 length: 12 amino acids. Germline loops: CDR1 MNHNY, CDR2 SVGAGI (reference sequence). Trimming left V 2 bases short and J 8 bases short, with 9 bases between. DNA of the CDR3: TGTGCCAGCAGTTACCTGGCAGAAGGCTACACCTTC. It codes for CASSYLAEGYTF.

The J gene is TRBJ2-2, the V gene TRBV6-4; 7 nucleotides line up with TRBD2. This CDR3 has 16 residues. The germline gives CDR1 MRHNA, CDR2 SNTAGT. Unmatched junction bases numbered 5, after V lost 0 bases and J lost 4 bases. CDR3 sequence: CASSDSGGVVTGELFF. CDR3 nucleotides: TGTGCCAGCAGTGACTCGGGGGGGGTCGTCACCGGGGAGCTGTTTTTT.

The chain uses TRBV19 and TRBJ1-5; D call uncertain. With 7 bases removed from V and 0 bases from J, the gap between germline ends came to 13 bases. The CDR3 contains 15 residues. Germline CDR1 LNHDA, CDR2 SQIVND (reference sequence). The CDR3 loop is CASTPSLYSNQPQHF. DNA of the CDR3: TGTGCCAGTACCCCAAGCCTCTATAGCAATCAGCCCCAGCATTTT.

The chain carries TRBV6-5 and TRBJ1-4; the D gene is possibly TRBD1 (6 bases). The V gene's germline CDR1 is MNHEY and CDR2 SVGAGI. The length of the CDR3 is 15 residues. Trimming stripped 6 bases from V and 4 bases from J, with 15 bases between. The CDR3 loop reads CASRDFRGLNEKLFF. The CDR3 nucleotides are TGTGCCAGCAGAGATTTCAGGGGCCTTAATGAAAAACTGTTTTTT.

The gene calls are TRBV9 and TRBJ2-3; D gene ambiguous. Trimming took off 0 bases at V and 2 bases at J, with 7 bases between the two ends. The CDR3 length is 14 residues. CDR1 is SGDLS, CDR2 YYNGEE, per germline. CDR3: CASSVAKFTDTQYF. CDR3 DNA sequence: TGTGCCAGCAGCGTAGCTAAGTTCACAGATACGCAGTATTTT.

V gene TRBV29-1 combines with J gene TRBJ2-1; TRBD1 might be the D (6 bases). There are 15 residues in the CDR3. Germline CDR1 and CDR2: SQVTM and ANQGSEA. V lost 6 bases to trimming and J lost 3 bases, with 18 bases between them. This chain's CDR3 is CSVRTSRGGYNEQFF. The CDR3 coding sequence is TGCAGCGTGAGAACCTCCAGGGGCGGCTACAATGAGCAGTTCTTC.

The chain's CDR3 is CATGSRQGAGELFF. The CDR3 DNA sequence: TGTGCCACCGGATCCCGACAGGGGGCCGGGGAGCTGTTTTTT. The chain carries TRBV15 and TRBJ2-2, with 9 nucleotides matching TRBD1. The CDR3 is 14 residues long. The V gene end was trimmed by 8 bases and the J gene end by 6 bases; junction bases not matched to a gene: 7. CDR1 is LNHNV and CDR2 is YYDKDF in the germline V gene (reference sequence).

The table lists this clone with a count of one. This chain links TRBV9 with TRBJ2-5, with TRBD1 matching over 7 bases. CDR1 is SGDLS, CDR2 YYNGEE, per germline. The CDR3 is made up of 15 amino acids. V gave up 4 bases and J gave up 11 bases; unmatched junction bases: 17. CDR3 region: CASSRSGTEISEQYF. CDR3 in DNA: TGTGCCAGCAGCAGGTCCGGGACAGAAATTTCGGAGCAGTACTTC.